A single T cell receptor beta chain is shown here with its context. Its antigen is currently unknown. Naive CD8 isolation took CD45RO-negative cells positively selected for CCR7 and excluded terminally differentiated effector memory CD45RA+ cells. Profiled with immunoSEQ multiplex PCR; TCRdb holds only in-frame clones, not every one. In the table there are 800,000 or so clones, about 96% of which are singletons. The entry originates in a study of shared clonotypes between healthy human individuals. Study-level information: Per-donor plates numbered three CD4 naive, three CD4 memory, two CD8 naive and one CD8 memory. Study outcomes and limitations: The represented genetic and exposure-history diversity was limited by the small number of donors.

The CDR3 covers 15 residues. Germline CDR1 reads SEHNR; CDR2 reads FQNEAQ (reference sequence). The germline V and J ends were trimmed by 0 bases and 2 bases, with 11 bases remaining between them. The chain combines TRBV7-9 with TRBJ2-7; D is uncertain. This clonotype originated in a man aged 25-45 years in good health. The sample consisted of naive CD8+ T cells sorted from blood. CDR3 in amino acids: CASSLATDGTYEQYF. DNA of the CDR3: TGTGCCAGCAGCTTAGCAACCGACGGTACCTACGAGCAGTACTTC.